This T cell receptor (beta chain) was retrieved from a study of CD8+ T cells in alopecia areata (dated by TCRdb to between 2017 and 2018). Regarding the research as a whole: Treated patients were enrolled in an open-label pilot trial of oral tofacitinib at 5 to 10 mg twice daily for moderate-to-severe alopecia areata. Patients received tofacitinib for 6 to 18 months and were then followed off drug for 6 months to check for delayed response and recurrence. The study used high-throughput TCRbeta sequencing to examine T cell clonal expansion in alopecia areata, in both the C3H/HeJ mouse model and human patients. Scalp tissue and sorted CD4+ and CD8+ peripheral blood T cells from patchy and totalis/universalis alopecia areata patients and from healthy controls were covered by human TCRbeta sequencing. Tofacitinib-treated patients had biopsies at baseline and at 4 and 24 weeks of treatment, with a later scalp biopsy in several patients. Scalp clonality was compared across normal scalp (n=4), patchy alopecia areata scalp (n=8), and alopecia totalis/universalis scalp (n=8). RNA came from the PAXgene miRNA kit for fixed scalp, the miRNeasy kit for PBMCs, and the RNeasy kit for mouse skin. Amplification of TCRbeta CDR3 regions was done by immunoSEQ multiplex PCR using 35 Vbeta forward primers and 13 Jbeta reverse primers. Findings and caveats that apply to the study as a whole: Shared TCR sequences between patients were less evident than in mice, which may be partly attributable to HLA diversity in the patient population. Lesional scalp, especially in alopecia totalis/universalis, showed higher clonality and more expanded CD8+ clones than normal scalp, suggesting antigenic drive. Unlike mouse skin, where gammadelta T cells dominate, normal human skin contains resident alphabeta T cells that get sequenced too, which complicates analysis of the scalp TCR repertoire.

Libraries were built with the immunoSEQ multiplex PCR assay. For TCR sequencing, RNA was extracted from every sample and reverse transcribed into cDNA to serve as template. First-strand cDNA was synthesized using SuperScript III with a 2:1 mix of oligo-dT and random hexamers. A synthetic immune receptor repertoire was used to assess amplification bias, and residual bias was removed computationally. The study's own analysis went as follows. Raw reads were preprocessed to remove errors, and CDR3 was defined according to IMGT conventions as the region from the conserved cysteine to phenylalanine. Clonality was computed as 1 minus the Shannon entropy, with the entropy normalized by log2 of the number of productive unique TCRs. Whether each scalp clone was CD4 or CD8 was inferred by checking scalp TCRbeta sequences against the CD4 and CD8 repertoires from sorted blood. TCRdb retrieved this table from immuneACCESS and kept in-frame rearrangements only. Not all clones are present; in checked studies, unresolved V genes account for under half, and no reason is known for the remainder. The DNA gave D and trimming, while V, J and clone size come from that table. Present in this sample are 7,200 or so clones, about two thirds of which were seen just once. Around 15% of the sample belongs to the ten largest clones.

Note on this clone: No antigen is known for it. Base quality data are lacking; no much larger clone is found one base away.

The sample's time point label, in plain terms: baseline before oral tofacitinib. From alopecia areata patients, peripheral blood was collected along with lesional scalp punch biopsies. Human scalp biopsies were immediately fixed in PAXgene tissue containers. The sequenced sample was skin, obtained at week 0. This sequence was found in a human donor with alopecia areata.

The nucleotides read TGTGCCAGCAGTGAACACAGGGGATCCCTCTACGAGCAGTACTTC. Translated, it reads CASSEHRGSLYEQYF. The rearrangement joined TRBV2 to TRBJ2-7; 7 nucleotides in the junction match TRBD1. From a lookup of the germline V gene, CDR1 and CDR2 are SNHLY and FYNNEI. Trimming takes 2 bases off V and 3 bases off J; junction bases not matched to a gene: 7. The CDR3 starts with the cysteine, ends with the phenylalanine, and has 15 residues. Solely the CDR3 DNA is kept, with 45 bases framed from the first base.